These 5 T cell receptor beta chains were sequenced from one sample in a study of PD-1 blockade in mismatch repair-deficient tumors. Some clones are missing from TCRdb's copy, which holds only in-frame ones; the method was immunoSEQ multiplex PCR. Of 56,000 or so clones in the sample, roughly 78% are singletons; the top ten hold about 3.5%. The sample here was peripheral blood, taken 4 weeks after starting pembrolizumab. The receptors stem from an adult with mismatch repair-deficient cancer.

CDR3 protein: CASSQQGRAGELFF. The CDR3 region has the DNA TGTGCCAGCTCACAACAGGGTCGGGCCGGGGAGCTGTTTTTT. The chain uses TRBV18 and TRBJ2-2; D is possibly TRBD1 (6 bases). The germline V and J ends were trimmed by 4 bases and 6 bases, with 12 bases remaining between them. This CDR3 region has 14 residues. Germline V lookup: CDR1 KGHSH, CDR2 LQKENI. Full variable domain (missing parts from reference TRBV18 and TRBJ2-2): NAGVMQNPRHLVRRRGQEARLRCSPMKGHSHVYWYRQLPEEGLKFMVYLQKENIIDESGMPKERFSAEFPKEGPSILRIQQVVRGDSAAYFCASSQQGRAGELFFGEGSRLTVL.

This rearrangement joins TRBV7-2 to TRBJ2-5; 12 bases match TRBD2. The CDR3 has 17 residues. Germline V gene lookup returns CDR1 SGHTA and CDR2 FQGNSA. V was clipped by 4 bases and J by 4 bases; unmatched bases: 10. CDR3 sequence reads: CASSSLLAGGSVETQYF. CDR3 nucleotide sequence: TGTGCCAGCAGCTCTTTGCTAGCGGGAGGGAGTGTAGAGACCCAGTACTTC.

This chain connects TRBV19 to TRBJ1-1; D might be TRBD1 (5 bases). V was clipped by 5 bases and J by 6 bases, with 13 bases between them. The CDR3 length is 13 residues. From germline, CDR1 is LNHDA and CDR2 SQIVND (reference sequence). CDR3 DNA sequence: TGTGCCAGTAGTCTCGGGACCAACGCTGAAGCTTTCTTT. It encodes CASSLGTNAEAFF.

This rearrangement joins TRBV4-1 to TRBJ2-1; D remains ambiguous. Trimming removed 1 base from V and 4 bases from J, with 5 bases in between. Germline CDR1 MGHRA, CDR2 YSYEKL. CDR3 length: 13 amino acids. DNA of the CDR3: TGCGCCAGCAGCCAAGTTGGGTACAATGAGCAGTTCTTC. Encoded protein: CASSQVGYNEQFF.

The CDR3 protein is CASVAGEQYF. The DNA for the CDR3 is TGTGCCAGCGTAGCGGGCGAGCAGTACTTC. This rearrangement joins TRBV6-1 to TRBJ2-7; 7 positions agree with TRBD2. Looked up from germline, CDR1 is MNHNS and CDR2 is SASEGT. The CDR3 runs to 10 residues. V was pared by 8 bases and J by 6 bases, with 1 base of the junction left unmatched.